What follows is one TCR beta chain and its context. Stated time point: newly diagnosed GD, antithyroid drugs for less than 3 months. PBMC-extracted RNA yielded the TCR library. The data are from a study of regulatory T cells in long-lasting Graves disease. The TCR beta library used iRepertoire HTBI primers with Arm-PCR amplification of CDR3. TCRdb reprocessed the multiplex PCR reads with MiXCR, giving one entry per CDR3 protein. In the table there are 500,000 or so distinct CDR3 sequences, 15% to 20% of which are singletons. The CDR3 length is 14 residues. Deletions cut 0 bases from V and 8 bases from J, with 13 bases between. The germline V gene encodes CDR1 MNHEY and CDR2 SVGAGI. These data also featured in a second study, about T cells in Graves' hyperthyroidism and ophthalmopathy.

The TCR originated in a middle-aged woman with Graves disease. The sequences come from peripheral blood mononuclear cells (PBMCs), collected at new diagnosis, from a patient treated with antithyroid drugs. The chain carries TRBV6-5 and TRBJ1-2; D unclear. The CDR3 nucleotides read TGTGCCAGCAGTTACTCAGAGGCGGGTTTAGGCTACACCTTC. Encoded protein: CASSYSEAGLGYTF.